The entry below describes one T cell receptor beta chain. These data belong to a study of blood T cell repertoires in COVID-19. Measured with immunoSEQ multiplex PCR; TCRdb has only the in-frame clones, and not every one. The repertoire holds around 170,000 clones, with 88% as singletons. Cohorts were assigned according to the clinical history that participants reported. The sequenced sample consisted of PBMCs or T cells enriched from blood (not recorded which). This receptor was obtained from a woman aged 18 to 35 who had recovered from COVID-19.

The CDR3 sequence: CASSMGQGYTEAFF. The DNA for the CDR3 is TGTGCCAGCAGCATGGGACAGGGATACACTGAAGCTTTCTTT. The chain has TRBV5-8 and TRBJ1-1; TRBD1 matches at 9 bases. Trimming cost V 4 bases and J 3 bases; bases outside gene matches: 4. Germline CDR1 is SGHTS and CDR2 is YDEGEE. The CDR3 is made up of 14 amino acids.